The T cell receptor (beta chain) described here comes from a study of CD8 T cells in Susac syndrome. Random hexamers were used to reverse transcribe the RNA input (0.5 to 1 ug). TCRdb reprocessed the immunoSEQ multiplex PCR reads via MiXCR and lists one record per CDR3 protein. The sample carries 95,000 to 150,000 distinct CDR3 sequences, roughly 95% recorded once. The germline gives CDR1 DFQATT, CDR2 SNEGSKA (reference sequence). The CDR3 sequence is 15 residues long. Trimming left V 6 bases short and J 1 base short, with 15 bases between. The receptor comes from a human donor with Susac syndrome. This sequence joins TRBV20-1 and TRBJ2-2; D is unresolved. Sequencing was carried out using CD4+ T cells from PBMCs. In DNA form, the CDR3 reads TGCAGTGCCCTTGCCCCAGAAAGGAACACCGGGGAGCTGTTTTTT. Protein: CSALAPERNTGELFF.